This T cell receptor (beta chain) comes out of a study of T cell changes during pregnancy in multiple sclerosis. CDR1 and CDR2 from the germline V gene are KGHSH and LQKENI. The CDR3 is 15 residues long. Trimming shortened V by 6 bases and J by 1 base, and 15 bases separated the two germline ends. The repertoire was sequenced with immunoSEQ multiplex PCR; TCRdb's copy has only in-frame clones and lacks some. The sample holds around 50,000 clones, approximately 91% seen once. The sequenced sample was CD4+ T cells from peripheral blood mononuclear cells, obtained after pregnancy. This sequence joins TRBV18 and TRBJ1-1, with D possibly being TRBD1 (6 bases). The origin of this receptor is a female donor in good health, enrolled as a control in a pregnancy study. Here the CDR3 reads CASSFGGGRNTEAFF. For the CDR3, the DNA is TGTGCCAGCTCCTTCGGCGGGGGGCGGAACACTGAAGCTTTCTTT.